This TCR beta chain appears in the sequencing data of a study of blood T cell repertoires in COVID-19. As for the study in general: Specimens from acute and convalescent COVID-19 originated in the United States, Italy and Spain.

V trimming: 0 bases; J trimming: 2 bases; junction bases outside the gene matches: 1. The CDR3 consists of 14 residues. The germline V gene encodes CDR1 LNHNV and CDR2 YYDKDF (reference sequence). The authors' processing: By means of reference gene primer amplification, nucleated cell counts were estimated. Assay: immunoSEQ multiplex PCR; the TCRdb copy retains only in-frame clones and omits some. From that table come the V and J calls and clone size; the DNA was used to work out D and trimming. The table has some 70,000 clones, 70% to 85% seen once. The sample consisted of peripheral blood. This sequence joins TRBV15 and TRBJ2-7; 7 nucleotides align to TRBD1. This receptor was taken from a woman aged 45-65 years with acute or convalescent COVID-19. Here the CDR3 DNA reads TGTGCCACCAGCAGAGAACAGGGGCCCTACGAGCAGTACTTC. Encoded protein: CATSREQGPYEQYF.